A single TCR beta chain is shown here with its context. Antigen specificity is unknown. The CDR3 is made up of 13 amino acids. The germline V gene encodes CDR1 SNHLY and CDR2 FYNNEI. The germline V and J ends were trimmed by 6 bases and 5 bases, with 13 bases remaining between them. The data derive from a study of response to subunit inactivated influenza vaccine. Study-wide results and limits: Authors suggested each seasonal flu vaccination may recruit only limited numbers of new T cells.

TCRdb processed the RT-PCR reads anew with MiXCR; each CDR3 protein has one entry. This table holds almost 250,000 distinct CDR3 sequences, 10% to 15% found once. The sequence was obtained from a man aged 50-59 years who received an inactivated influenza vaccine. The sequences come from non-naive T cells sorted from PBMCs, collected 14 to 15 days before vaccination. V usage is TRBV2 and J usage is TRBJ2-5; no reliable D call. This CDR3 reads CASRAGPTETQYF. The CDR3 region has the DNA TGTGCCAGCAGGGCTGGACCCACGGAGACCCAGTACTTC.